This T cell receptor (beta chain) was sequenced during a study of blood T cells in healthy people across ages. Whole-study findings and limits: The study found more naive CD4+ cells and higher diversity in long-lived than aged donors.

A second PCR of about 7 to 12 cycles used a sample-barcoded 5' primer and a J-beta primer mix. Every molecule of cDNA carried a tag from a template-switch adaptor with 12 random nucleotides. TCRdb re-called the 5' RACE reads with MiXCR, one entry per CDR3 protein. The profile shows about 1,000,000 distinct CDR3 sequences, more than 40% of them singletons. This clonotype appeared many times. What it binds is unknown. The CDR3 runs 11 residues. The ends were cut back, 1 base at V and 12 bases at J, with 10 bases in the middle. Germline-derived CDR1 and CDR2 are SEHNR and FQNEAQ (reference sequence). Sequenced: blood. The V and J genes are TRBV7-9 and TRBJ2-7; maybe TRBD1 (7 bases). The source of this sequence is a woman aged 60 to 75 in good health. In nucleotides, the CDR3 is TGTGCCAGCAGCTTAGGACAGGGACTGTACTTC. Amino acids: CASSLGQGLYF.